The present entry profiles one TCR beta chain with its context. Its matching antigen is unknown. This sample stems from a study of OX40 agonist ivuxolimab in advanced cancers. At the level of the study: Patients received intravenous ivuxolimab every 2 weeks at 0.01 to 10 mg/kg. Prior therapy, whether anti-PD-1, anti-PD-L1 or anti-CTLA-4, was allowed, and 35% to 40% had some. Patients were under 90% male with ages roughly 20 to 85, mean around 61. General observations from the study: The study did not work out the antigen specificity of the expanded peripheral T cells.

Profiled with immunoSEQ multiplex PCR; TCRdb holds only in-frame clones, not every one. The table has about 43,000 clones, roughly 86% seen once. The length of the CDR3 is 15 residues. Germline CDR1 and CDR2: MNHEY and SMNVEV (reference sequence). After removal of 0 bases from V and 2 bases from J, the junction contained 1 base not matched to a gene. V gene TRBV27 combines with J gene TRBJ2-1; 7 positions agree with TRBD2. Specimen: CD4+ or CD8+ T cells sorted from blood, collected in a trial of the OX40 agonist ivuxolimab. The TCR comes from an adult with an advanced solid tumor such as melanoma, head and neck, liver or kidney cancer. DNA for the CDR3: TGTGCCAGCAGTTTATCGGGGGGGACCTACAATGAGCAGTTCTTC. Encoded protein: CASSLSGGTYNEQFF.